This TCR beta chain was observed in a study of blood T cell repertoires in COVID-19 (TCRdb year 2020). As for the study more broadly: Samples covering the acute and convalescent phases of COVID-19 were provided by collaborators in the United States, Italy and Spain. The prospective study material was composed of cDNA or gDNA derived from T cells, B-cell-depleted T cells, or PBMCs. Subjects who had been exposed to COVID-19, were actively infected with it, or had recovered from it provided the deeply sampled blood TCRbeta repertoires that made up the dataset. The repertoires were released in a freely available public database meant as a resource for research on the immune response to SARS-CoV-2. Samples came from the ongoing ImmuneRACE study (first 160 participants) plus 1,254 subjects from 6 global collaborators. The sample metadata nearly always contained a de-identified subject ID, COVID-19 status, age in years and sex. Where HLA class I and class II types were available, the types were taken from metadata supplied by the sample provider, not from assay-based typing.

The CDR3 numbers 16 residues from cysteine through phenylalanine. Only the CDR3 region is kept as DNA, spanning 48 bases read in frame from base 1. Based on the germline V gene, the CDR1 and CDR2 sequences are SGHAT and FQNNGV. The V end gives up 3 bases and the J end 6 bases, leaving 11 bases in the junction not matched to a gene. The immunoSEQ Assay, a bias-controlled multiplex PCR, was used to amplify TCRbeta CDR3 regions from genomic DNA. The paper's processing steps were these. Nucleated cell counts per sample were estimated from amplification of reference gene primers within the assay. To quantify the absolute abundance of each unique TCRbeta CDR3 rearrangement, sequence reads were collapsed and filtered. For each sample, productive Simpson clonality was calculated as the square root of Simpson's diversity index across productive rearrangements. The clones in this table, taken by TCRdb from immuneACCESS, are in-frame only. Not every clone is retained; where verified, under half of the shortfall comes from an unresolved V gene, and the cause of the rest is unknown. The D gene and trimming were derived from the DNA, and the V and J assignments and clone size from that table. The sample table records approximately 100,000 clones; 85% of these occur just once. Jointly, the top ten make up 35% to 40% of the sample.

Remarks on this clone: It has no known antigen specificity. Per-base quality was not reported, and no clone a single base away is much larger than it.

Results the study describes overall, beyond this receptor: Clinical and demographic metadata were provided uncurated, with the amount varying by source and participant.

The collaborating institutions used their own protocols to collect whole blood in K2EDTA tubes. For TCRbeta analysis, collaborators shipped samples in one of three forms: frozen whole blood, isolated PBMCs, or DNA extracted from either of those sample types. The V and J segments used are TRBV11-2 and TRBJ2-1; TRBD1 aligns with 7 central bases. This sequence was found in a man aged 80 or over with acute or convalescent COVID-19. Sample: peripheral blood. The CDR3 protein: CASSFSSRQGPNEQFF. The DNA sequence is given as TGTGCCAGCAGCTTTTCGAGTAGACAGGGTCCCAATGAGCAGTTCTTC.